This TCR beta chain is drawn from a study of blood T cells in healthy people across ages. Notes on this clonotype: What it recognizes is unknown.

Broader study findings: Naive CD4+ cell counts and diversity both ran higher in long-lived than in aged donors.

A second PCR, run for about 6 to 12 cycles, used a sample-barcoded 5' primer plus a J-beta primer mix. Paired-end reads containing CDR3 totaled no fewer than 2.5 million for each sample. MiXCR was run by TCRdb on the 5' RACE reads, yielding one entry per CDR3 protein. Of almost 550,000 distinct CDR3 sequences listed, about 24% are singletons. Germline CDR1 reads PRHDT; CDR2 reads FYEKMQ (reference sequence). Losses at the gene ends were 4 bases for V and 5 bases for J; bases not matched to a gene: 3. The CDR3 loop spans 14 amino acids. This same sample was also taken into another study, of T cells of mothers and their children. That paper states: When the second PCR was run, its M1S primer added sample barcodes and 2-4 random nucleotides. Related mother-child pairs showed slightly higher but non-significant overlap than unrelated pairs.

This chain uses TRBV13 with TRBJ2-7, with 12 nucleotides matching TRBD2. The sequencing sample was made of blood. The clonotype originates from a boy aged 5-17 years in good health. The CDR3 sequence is CASSSRLAGDEQYF. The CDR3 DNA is TGTGCCAGCAGCTCCCGACTAGCGGGAGACGAGCAGTACTTC.